Each of the 26 T cell receptor beta chains below was sequenced from the same sample in a study of blood T cells in healthy people across ages. A J-beta primer mix and a sample-barcoded 5' primer were used in a second PCR of roughly 7 to 12 cycles. TCRdb fed the 5' RACE reads into MiXCR, producing one record per CDR3 protein. The sample lists about 1.1 million distinct CDR3 sequences, more than 30% seen once, with roughly 13% in the top ten. Sequenced material: blood. The receptors were sampled from a man aged 18 to 30 in good health.

The chain recombines TRBV5-1 with TRBJ2-1; D gene uncertain. The J call may be mistaken, given a closer DNA end match to TRBJ2-7. CDR3 size: 16 residues. Germline-derived CDR1 and CDR2 are SGHRS and YFSETQ. CDR3 bases: TGCGCCAGCAGCTTGACCCCTCAGACCCCTTACAATGAGCAGTACTTC. The encoded protein is CASSLTPQTPYNEQYF.

The table lists this clonotype with a few counts. The CDR3 coding sequence is TGTGCCAGCAGCCAGAGACAGGGAGGGACTGAAGCTTTCTTT. This gives the protein CASSQRQGGTEAFF. The rearrangement links TRBV4-2 to TRBJ1-1, with 7 bases matching TRBD1. Trimming cost V 3 bases and J 5 bases; bases outside gene matches: 6. The CDR3 runs 14 residues. The V gene's germline CDR1 is LGHNA and CDR2 YNFKEQ.

This clonotype occurred a few times. This chain connects TRBV6-5 to TRBJ2-5; D is perhaps TRBD2 (5 bases). Germline CDR1 MNHEY, CDR2 SVGAGI. There are 14 residues in the CDR3. V lost 4 bases, J lost 11 bases, and 20 bases lay in between. CDR3 region: CASSSRPLGNEQYF. The CDR3 bases are TGTGCCAGCAGTTCCCGCCCCCTCGGGAATGAGCAGTACTTC.

The chain carries TRBV7-6 and TRBJ2-1; 10 nucleotides line up with TRBD2. Germline trimming cut 1 base from V and 7 bases from J; bases unmatched to any gene: 16. The CDR3 runs to 19 residues. Germline V gene data show CDR1 as SGHVS and CDR2 as FNYEAQ. The CDR3 DNA sequence: TGTGCCAGCAGCTTAGTGGTAATAGCGGGGGGTGTACAAGGGAATGAGCAGTTCTTC. Protein product: CASSLVVIAGGVQGNEQFF.

The chain has TRBV7-9 and TRBJ2-5, with D unclear. CDR1 and CDR2 (germline): SEHNR, FQNEAQ (reference sequence). This CDR3 region has 13 residues. V lost 7 bases and J lost 11, with 20 bases in between. The CDR3 loop reads CASTPVGPHEQYF. DNA of the CDR3: TGTGCCAGCACCCCAGTCGGTCCCCATGAGCAGTACTTC.

This clonotype was observed at least ten times. The V call is TRBV7-3, the J call TRBJ2-3; D is perhaps TRBD2 (6 bases). The CDR3 sequence is 14 residues long. Trimming stripped 2 bases from V and 4 bases from J, with 10 bases between. The germline gives CDR1 SGHTA, CDR2 FQGTGA. The CDR3, as DNA: TGTGCCAGCAGCTTAGGTACTAGCCCAGATACGCAGTATTTT. Protein: CASSLGTSPDTQYF. Full variable domain (remainder filled in from reference TRBV7-3 and TRBJ2-3): GAGVSQTPSNKVTEKGKYVELRCDPISGHTALYWYRQSLGQGPEFLIYFQGTGAADDSGLPNDRFFAVRPEGSVSTLKIQRTERGDSAVYLCASSLGTSPDTQYFGPGTRLTVL.

The chain links TRBV6-2 or TRBV6-3 to TRBJ1-5, with 8 bases matching TRBD1. V trimming: 4 bases; J trimming: 5 bases; junction bases outside the gene matches: 1. This CDR3 is built from 13 residues. Germline V gene sequence: CDR1 MNHEY, CDR2 SVGEGT. CDR3 in amino acids: CASSSRGHQPQHF. The DNA of the CDR3 is TGTGCCAGCAGTTCCAGGGGGCATCAGCCCCAGCATTTT.

This chain uses TRBV10-3 with TRBJ1-6, with D unresolved. Deletions cut 1 base from V and 7 bases from J, with 5 bases between. Germline CDR1 ENHRY, CDR2 SYGVKD. CDR3 size: 13 residues. The CDR3 reads CAISELPNSPLHF. DNA for the CDR3: TGTGCCATCAGTGAGTTGCCGAATTCACCCCTCCACTTT.

This clonotype was counted a few times. This rearrangement joins TRBV11-1 to TRBJ2-3, with a possible D match to TRBD2 (5 bases). The length of the CDR3 is 14 residues. Germline lookup yields CDR1 SGHAT and CDR2 FQDESV (reference sequence). The V gene lost 5 bases and the J gene lost 6 bases, with 15 bases spanning the gap. The CDR3, as DNA: TGTGCCAGCAGCATGCGGGCCTTCGGGGATACGCAGTATTTT. Protein product: CASSMRAFGDTQYF.

The rearrangement links TRBV4-3 to TRBJ1-6; unclear D gene. V was clipped by 2 bases and J by 6 bases, with 14 bases between them. The CDR3 has 16 amino acids. Germline lookup yields CDR1 LGHNA and CDR2 YSLEER. CDR3 sequence: CASSQLSGKLNSPLHF. In DNA, the CDR3 is TGCGCCAGCAGCCAATTATCCGGGAAACTTAATTCACCCCTCCACTTT.

V and J are TRBV6-6 and TRBJ1-2, with D maybe TRBD1 (6 bases). Germline lookup yields CDR1 MNHNY and CDR2 SVGAGI (reference sequence). The V end lost 4 bases, the J end lost 7 bases, and 16 bases lay between the germline ends. CDR3 length: 14 residues. CDR3 protein: CASSFPGEQGGYTF. DNA of the CDR3: TGTGCCAGCAGTTTTCCAGGGGAACAGGGTGGCTACACCTTC.

V gene TRBV9 combines with J gene TRBJ2-3; TRBD2 aligns across 7 bases. CDR1 and CDR2 from the germline V gene are SGDLS and YYNGEE. The CDR3 is 15 amino acids. Germline trimming cut 3 bases from V and 1 base from J; bases unmatched to any gene: 5. The DNA for the CDR3 is TGTGCCAGCAGCGGAGTGGCGGGGGGCACAGATACGCAGTATTTT. Residues: CASSGVAGGTDTQYF.

About this clonotype: An end of the junction differs from the germline gene, which may be a read error. J is TRBJ2-1 and V is TRBV29-1; perhaps TRBD2 as D (6 bases). The CDR3 loop spans 15 amino acids. Germline V gene data show CDR1 as SQVTM and CDR2 as ANQGSEA. The CDR3 sequence is CSVKEGTQPYNEQFF. The CDR3 DNA follows: TGCAGCGTTAAAGAAGGGACTCAACCCTACAATGAGCAGTTCTTC.

As DNA, the CDR3 is TGCGCCAGCAGCTTGGGGGGACAGGCAGTCACAGATACGCAGTATTTT. It codes for CASSLGGQAVTDTQYF. The chain is built from TRBV5-1 and TRBJ2-3, with 8 bases lining up with TRBD1. The germline V gene has CDR1 SGHRS and CDR2 YFSETQ. Trimming cost V 0 bases and J 2 bases; bases outside gene matches: 5. The CDR3 length is 16 residues.

This clonotype was observed a single time. The V gene is TRBV20-1, the J gene TRBJ1-4, with TRBD1 matching over 10 bases. Germline CDR1 is DFQATT and CDR2 is SNEGSKA (reference sequence). The CDR3 runs to 14 residues. With V trimmed by 3 bases and J by 7 bases, 5 bases remained unmatched. This CDR3 is CSASQRTGGEKLFF. The CDR3 DNA sequence: TGCAGTGCTAGTCAGAGGACAGGGGGTGAAAAACTGTTTTTT.

In its sample, this clonotype was seen a few times. This rearrangement joins TRBV2 to TRBJ2-1; D is unresolved. The DNA end lines up better with TRBJ2-7; the J call may be wrong. The CDR3 length is 12 residues. Germline values: CDR1 SNHLY, CDR2 FYNNEI. The CDR3 DNA follows: TGTGCCAGCAGCGCGACGTACAATGAGCAGTACTTC. It yields the protein CASSATYNEQYF.

This clonotype has just a few counts. The chain joins TRBV7-8 to TRBJ1-1; 7 positions match TRBD1. Per the germline V gene, CDR1 is SGHVS and CDR2 is FQNEAQ. The CDR3 has 18 residues. Trimming at V came to 1 base and at J to 0 bases, leaving 11 bases not matched to a gene. In DNA, the CDR3 is TGTGCCAGCAGCTTAGAAAGACCCCCGGGACAGCTGAACACTGAAGCTTTCTTT. This gives the protein CASSLERPPGQLNTEAFF.

V gene TRBV7-9 combines with J gene TRBJ1-1; 7 positions match TRBD1. With 4 bases clipped from V and 2 bases from J, the junction kept 13 bases outside the gene matches. There are 17 residues in the CDR3. CDR1 and CDR2 (germline): SEHNR, FQNEAQ (reference sequence). CDR3 in amino acids: CASSSPQRTGPNTEAFF. DNA of the CDR3: TGTGCCAGCAGCTCCCCTCAGAGGACAGGACCCAACACTGAAGCTTTCTTT.

This clonotype showed up just once. The rearrangement uses TRBV2 and TRBJ1-5; D ambiguous. V lost 11 bases and J 0 bases, leaving 17 bases between the germline ends. CDR1 and CDR2 (germline): SNHLY, FYNNEI. The CDR3 spans 15 residues. CDR3 nucleotide sequence: TGTGCCTCCGCGGACGGGGTTTATAGCAATCAGCCCCAGCATTTT. It encodes CASADGVYSNQPQHF.

The V call is TRBV6-6, the J call TRBJ2-3, with TRBD1 identical over 11 bases. Looked up from germline, CDR1 is MNHNY and CDR2 is SVGAGI (reference sequence). The CDR3 covers 16 residues. Trimming at V came to 6 bases and at J to 7 bases, leaving 12 bases not matched to a gene. The CDR3 spells CASRGRTGGIAHTQYF. CDR3 sequence (DNA): TGTGCCAGCAGGGGACGGACAGGGGGCATCGCCCATACGCAGTATTTT.

This clonotype occurred many times. V and J are TRBV24-1 and TRBJ2-1; tentatively, D is TRBD1 (6 bases). The germline V gene has CDR1 KGHDR and CDR2 SFDVKD. Trimming removed 2 bases at V and 4 bases at J, with 11 bases between. This CDR3 has 15 amino acids. CDR3 region: CATSDSRTVYNEQFF. CDR3 in DNA: TGTGCCACCAGTGATTCAAGGACAGTATACAATGAGCAGTTCTTC.

In its sample, this clonotype was seen a few times. The chain has TRBV20-1 and TRBJ1-1; 8 bases are shared with TRBD1. Germline V gene sequence: CDR1 DFQATT, CDR2 SNEGSKA (reference sequence). CDR3 size: 12 residues. With 7 bases clipped from V and 4 bases from J, the junction kept 5 bases outside the gene matches. The CDR3 protein is CSGTGWGTEAFF. The CDR3 DNA reads TGCAGTGGGACAGGGTGGGGCACTGAAGCTTTCTTT.

The chain is built from TRBV4-3 and TRBJ1-6, with D unresolved. The V gene's germline CDR1 is LGHNA and CDR2 YSLEER. Deletions cut 4 bases from V and 10 bases from J, with 11 bases between. The length of the CDR3 is 13 residues. The CDR3: CASSLMGGSPLHF. In DNA, the CDR3 is TGCGCCAGCAGCCTCATGGGAGGCTCACCCCTCCACTTT.

This chain connects TRBV7-8 to TRBJ1-1, with a tentative D call TRBD1 (5 bases). CDR1 and CDR2 from the germline V gene are SGHVS and FQNEAQ. The CDR3 totals 16 residues. Trimming took off 5 bases at V and 2 bases at J, with 18 bases between the two ends. CDR3 sequence: CASSPRDAGKNTEAFF. Here the CDR3 DNA reads TGTGCCAGCAGCCCCCGGGACGCGGGGAAAAACACTGAAGCTTTCTTT. Filled out from reference TRBV7-8 and TRBJ1-1, the complete variable domain reads GAGVSQSPRYKVAKRGQDVALRCDPISGHVSLFWYQQALGQGPEFLTYFQNEAQLDKSGLPSDRFFAERPEGSVSTLKIQRTQQEDSAVYLCASSPRDAGKNTEAFFGQGTRLTVV.

The CDR3 sequence: CASSQSFRDRGFYGYTF. Here the CDR3 DNA reads TGCGCCAGCAGCCAATCCTTCCGGGACAGGGGGTTTTATGGCTACACCTTC. The chain joins TRBV4-1 to TRBJ1-2; 11 bases are a match to TRBD1. This CDR3 comprises 17 residues. Trimming took 2 bases from V and 5 from J; bases not matched to a gene: 10. Germline assignment: CDR1 MGHRA and CDR2 YSYEKL.

This clonotype appeared a few times. V gene TRBV5-1 combines with J gene TRBJ2-7, with 8 bases identical to TRBD1. V lost 4 bases, J lost 6 bases, and 6 bases stayed unmatched. Germline V gene lookup returns CDR1 SGHRS and CDR2 YFSETQ. The CDR3 spans 13 residues. For the CDR3, the DNA is TGCGCCAGCAGCGCCGGACAGGGTGGCGAGCAGTACTTC. Translation gives CASSAGQGGEQYF.